This T cell receptor beta chain was sequenced in a study of blood T cell repertoires in COVID-19. This CDR3 comprises 15 residues. The germline V gene encodes CDR1 SGHNT and CDR2 YENEEA. Losses at the gene ends were 4 bases for V and 7 bases for J; bases not matched to a gene: 4. The authors' processing: Nucleated cell number was recorded as an estimate derived from reference gene primer amplification. Data came from immunoSEQ multiplex PCR; TCRdb stores just in-frame clones and leaves some out. V and J calls and clone size are as listed in that table; D and trimming were resolved from the DNA. The sample includes about 95,000 clones, about 89% of them seen just once.

The sample consisted of peripheral blood. The V and J genes are TRBV11-3 and TRBJ2-1; TRBD2 agrees at 13 bases. The sequence came from a man aged 55 to 70 with COVID-19, enrolled during active disease. CDR3 nucleotides: TGTGCCAGCAGCTCGGGACTAGCGGGAAAGAATGAGCAGTTCTTC. Its protein product is CASSSGLAGKNEQFF.